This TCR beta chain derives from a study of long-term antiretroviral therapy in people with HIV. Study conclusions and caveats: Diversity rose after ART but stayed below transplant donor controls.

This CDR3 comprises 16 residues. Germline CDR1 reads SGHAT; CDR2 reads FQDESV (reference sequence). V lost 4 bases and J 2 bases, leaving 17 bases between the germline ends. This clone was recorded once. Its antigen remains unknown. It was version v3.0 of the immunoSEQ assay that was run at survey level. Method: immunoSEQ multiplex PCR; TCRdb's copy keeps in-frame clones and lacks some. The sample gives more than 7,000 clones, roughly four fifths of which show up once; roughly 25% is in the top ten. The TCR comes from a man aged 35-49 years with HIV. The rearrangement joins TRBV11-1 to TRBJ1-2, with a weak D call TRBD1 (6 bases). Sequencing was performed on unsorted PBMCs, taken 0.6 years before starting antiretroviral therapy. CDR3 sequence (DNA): TGTGCCAGCAGCTCACTCGCCGGGACACTAAACTATGGCTACACCTTC. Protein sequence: CASSSLAGTLNYGYTF.